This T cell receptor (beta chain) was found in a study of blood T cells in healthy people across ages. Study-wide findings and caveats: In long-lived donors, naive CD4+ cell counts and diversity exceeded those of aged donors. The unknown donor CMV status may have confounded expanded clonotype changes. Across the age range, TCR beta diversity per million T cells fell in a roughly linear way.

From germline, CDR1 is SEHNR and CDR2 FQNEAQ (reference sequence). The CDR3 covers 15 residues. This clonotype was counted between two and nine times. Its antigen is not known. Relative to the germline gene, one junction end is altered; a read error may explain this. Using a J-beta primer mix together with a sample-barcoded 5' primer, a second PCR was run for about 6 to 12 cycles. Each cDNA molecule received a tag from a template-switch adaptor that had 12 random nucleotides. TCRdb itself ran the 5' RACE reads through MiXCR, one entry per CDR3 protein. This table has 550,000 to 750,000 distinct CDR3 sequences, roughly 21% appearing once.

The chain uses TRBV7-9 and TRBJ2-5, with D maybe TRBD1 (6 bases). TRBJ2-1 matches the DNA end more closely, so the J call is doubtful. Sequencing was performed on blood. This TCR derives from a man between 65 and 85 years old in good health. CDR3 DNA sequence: TGTGCCAGCAGCTCCTCTACAGGGCCCTACAATAAGCAGTTCTTC. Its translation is CASSSSTGPYNKQFF.